The clone carrying this TCR beta chain is classed as medium-sized. Its target is unknown. Each CDR3 protein is one row after TCRdb ran MiXCR on the 5' RACE reads. The sample consists of more than 20,000 distinct CDR3 sequences, 15% to 20% of them appearing once. Time point described: sample taken at primary tumor resection. This specimen comes from a study of spatial heterogeneity in lung cancer. The CDR3 spans 15 residues. Germline-derived CDR1 and CDR2 are SGHDT and YYEEEE. Unmatched junction bases numbered 6, after V lost 2 bases and J lost 4 bases. Study-wide points: The study found that expanded intratumoral alpha and beta TCR counts tracked tumor mutation counts.

Specimen: lung tumor tissue, collected at surgery. The source of this sequence is a female donor with early-stage non-small cell lung cancer. The rearrangement links TRBV5-6 to TRBJ2-7, with 10 bases fitting TRBD1. CDR3 region: CASSFRTGGSYEQYF. DNA of the CDR3: TGTGCCAGCAGCTTCCGGACAGGGGGAAGTTACGAGCAGTACTTC.